The clone carrying this T cell receptor beta chain has ten or more counts. Antigen: not known. The CDR3 length is 12 residues. Trimming took off 3 bases at V and 6 bases at J, with 9 bases between the two ends. Looked up from germline, CDR1 is WSHSY and CDR2 is SAAADI. These data originate in a study of CD8 T cells in ankylosing spondylitis. Study-wide results and limits: A motif of 8 or 9 highly homologous TCR beta variants was seen as apparently characteristic of ankylosing spondylitis blood. Matched ankylosing spondylitis synovial fluid reportedly contained a significantly enriched population of disease-linked clones. Certain motif variants had earlier been reported in reactive arthritis synovial fluid and blood.

MiXCR, applied by TCRdb to the 5' RACE reads, yields one record per CDR3 protein. Of under 200,000 distinct CDR3 sequences in the sample, 10% to 15% were seen once. The TCR sequence derives from a female donor with ankylosing spondylitis or in good health (not recorded which). The sample was blood, either unsorted or a sorted T cell fraction (not recorded which). The rearrangement joins TRBV10-2 to TRBJ2-7; D is ambiguous. CDR3 coding DNA: TGCGCCAGCAGTGACCAGATGAGCGAGCAGTACTTC. It is translated as CASSDQMSEQYF.